This entry is about one TCR beta chain. Its antigen is still unknown. Purification of the CD8+ and CD4+ T cells relied on negative isolation, and TEMRA cells underwent FACS enrichment. Reverse transcription used roughly 0.45 to 1 ug RNA and random hexamers. TCRdb analysed the immunoSEQ multiplex PCR reads with MiXCR anew, one entry per CDR3 protein. The sample holds hundreds of thousands of distinct CDR3 sequences, approximately 85% seen once. V was clipped by 7 bases and J by 2 bases, with 19 bases between them. CDR1 SGHRS and CDR2 YFSETQ come from the germline V gene. The CDR3 totals 15 residues. This entry comes from a study of CD8 T cells in Susac syndrome. Findings and caveats of the study: That the number of individuals in its TCR sequencing and HLA analysis was relatively small was acknowledged by the study.

The sample comprised CD8+ T cells from PBMCs. The TCR sequence derives from a human donor with multiple sclerosis. V is TRBV5-1 and J is TRBJ2-7, with D perhaps TRBD1 (6 bases). CDR3 sequence reads: CASAPTAGAPYEQYF. CDR3 DNA: TGCGCCAGCGCCCCTACAGCAGGGGCACCCTACGAGCAGTACTTC. The variable domain in full, with the rest retrieved from reference TRBV5-1 and TRBJ2-7, is KAGVTQTPRYLIKTRGQQVTLSCSPISGHRSVSWYQQTPGQGLQFLFEYFSETQRNKGNFPGRFSGRQFSNSRSEMNVSTLELGDSALYLCASAPTAGAPYEQYFGPGTRLTVT.